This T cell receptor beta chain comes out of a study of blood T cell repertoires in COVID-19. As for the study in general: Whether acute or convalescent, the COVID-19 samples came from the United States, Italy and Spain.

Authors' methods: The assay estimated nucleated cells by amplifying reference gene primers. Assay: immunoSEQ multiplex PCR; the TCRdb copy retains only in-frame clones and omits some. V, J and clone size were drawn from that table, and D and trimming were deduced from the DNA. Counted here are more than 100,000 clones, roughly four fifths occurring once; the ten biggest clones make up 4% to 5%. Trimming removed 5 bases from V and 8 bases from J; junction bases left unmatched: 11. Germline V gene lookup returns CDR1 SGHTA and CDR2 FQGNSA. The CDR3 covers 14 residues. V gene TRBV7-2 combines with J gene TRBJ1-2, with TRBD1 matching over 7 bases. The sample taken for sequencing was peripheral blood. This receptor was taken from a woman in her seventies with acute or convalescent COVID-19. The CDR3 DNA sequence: TGTGCCAGCAGCCACGGAGAGACAGGGTACGGCTACACCTTC. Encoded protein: CASSHGETGYGYTF.